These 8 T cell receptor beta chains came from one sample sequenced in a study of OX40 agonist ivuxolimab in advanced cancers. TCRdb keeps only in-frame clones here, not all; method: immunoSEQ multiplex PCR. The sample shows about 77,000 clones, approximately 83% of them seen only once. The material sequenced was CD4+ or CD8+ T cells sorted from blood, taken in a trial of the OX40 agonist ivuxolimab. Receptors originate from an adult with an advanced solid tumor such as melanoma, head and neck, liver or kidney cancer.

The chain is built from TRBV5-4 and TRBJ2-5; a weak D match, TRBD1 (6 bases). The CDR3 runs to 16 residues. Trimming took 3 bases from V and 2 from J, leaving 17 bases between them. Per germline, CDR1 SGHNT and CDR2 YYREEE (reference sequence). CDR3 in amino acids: CASSSRAGVRQETQYF. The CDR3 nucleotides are TGTGCCAGCAGCTCCAGGGCAGGGGTGAGGCAAGAGACCCAGTACTTC.

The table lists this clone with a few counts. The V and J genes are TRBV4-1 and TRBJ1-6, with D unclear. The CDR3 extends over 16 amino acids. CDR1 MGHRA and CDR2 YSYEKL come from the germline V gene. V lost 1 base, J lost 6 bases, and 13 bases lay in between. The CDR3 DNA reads TGCGCCAGCAGCCAAGCCTCAGGCCGCCTTAATTCACCCCTCCACTTT. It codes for CASSQASGRLNSPLHF.

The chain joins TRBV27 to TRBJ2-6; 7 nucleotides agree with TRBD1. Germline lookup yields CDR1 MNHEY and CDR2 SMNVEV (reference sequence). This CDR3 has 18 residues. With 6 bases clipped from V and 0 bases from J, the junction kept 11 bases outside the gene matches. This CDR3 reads CASRAGTVLPSGANVLTF. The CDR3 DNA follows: TGTGCCAGCAGGGCTGGGACAGTTCTTCCCTCTGGGGCCAACGTCCTGACTTTC.

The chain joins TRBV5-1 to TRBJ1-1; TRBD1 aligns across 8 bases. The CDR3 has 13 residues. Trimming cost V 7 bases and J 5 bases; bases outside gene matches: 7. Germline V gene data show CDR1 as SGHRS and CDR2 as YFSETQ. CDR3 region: CASLGQGDTEAFF. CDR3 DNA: TGCGCCAGCTTAGGACAGGGAGATACTGAAGCTTTCTTT.

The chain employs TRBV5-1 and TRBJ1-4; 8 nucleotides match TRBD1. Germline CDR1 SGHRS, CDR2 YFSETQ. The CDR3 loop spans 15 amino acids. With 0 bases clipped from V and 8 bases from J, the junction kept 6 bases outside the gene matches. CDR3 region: CASSLGQGNREKLFF. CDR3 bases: TGCGCCAGCAGCTTGGGACAGGGGAATAGGGAAAAACTGTTTTTT.

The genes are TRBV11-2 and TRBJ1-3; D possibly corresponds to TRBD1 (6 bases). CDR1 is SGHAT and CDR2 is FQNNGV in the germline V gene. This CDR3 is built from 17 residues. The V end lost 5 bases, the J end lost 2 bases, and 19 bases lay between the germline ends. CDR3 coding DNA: TGTGCCAGCAGCCAGGGGAGGGGGGGGAGTGCTGGAAACACCATATATTTT. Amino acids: CASSQGRGGSAGNTIYF.

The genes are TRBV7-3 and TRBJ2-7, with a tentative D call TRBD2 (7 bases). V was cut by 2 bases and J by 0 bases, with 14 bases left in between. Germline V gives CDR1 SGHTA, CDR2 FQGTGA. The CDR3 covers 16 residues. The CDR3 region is CASSLVWGGSSYEQYF. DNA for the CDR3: TGTGCCAGCAGCTTAGTTTGGGGGGGCAGCTCCTACGAGCAGTACTTC.

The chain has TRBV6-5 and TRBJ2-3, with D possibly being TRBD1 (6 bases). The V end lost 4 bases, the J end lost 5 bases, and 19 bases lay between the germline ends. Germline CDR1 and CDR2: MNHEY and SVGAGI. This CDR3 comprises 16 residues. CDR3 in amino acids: CASSSKAGVGRDTQYF. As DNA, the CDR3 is TGTGCCAGCAGTTCAAAAGCAGGGGTTGGAAGAGATACGCAGTATTTT.